The sequence of this TCR beta chain was determined in a study of cytomegalovirus exposure and HLA in healthy donors. Notes on the study in general: First-cohort TCR clusters tended to co-occur in the 120 or so validation repertoires, a later analysis found. Many donors shared some public TCRs, even though most TCR sequences were rare.

The method was immunoSEQ multiplex PCR; TCRdb's version includes in-frame clones alone and lacks a portion of them. The sample has 200,000 or so clones; over 80% are singletons. Trimming stripped 7 bases from V and 0 bases from J, with 17 bases between. Germline CDR1 and CDR2: MGHDK and SYGVNS. The CDR3 is 16 residues long. Remarks on this clone: Its antigen is not identified.

The receptor comes from a woman aged 18-35 years in good health and CMV-seronegative. V and J are TRBV25-1 and TRBJ2-3; D possibly corresponds to TRBD2 (5 bases). The sequenced material came from PBMCs. The CDR3 here is CASNGGLEASTDTQYF. CDR3 bases: TGTGCCAGCAACGGCGGGTTGGAGGCGAGCACAGATACGCAGTATTTT.